Shown below are 23 T cell receptor beta chains from a single sample sequenced in a study of T-cell reconstitution after alpha-beta-depleted transplantation in children. As it was prepared, the TCRbeta library received unique molecular identifiers. TCRdb passed the PCR reads through MiXCR, listing each CDR3 protein once. This table has some 280,000 distinct CDR3 sequences, roughly 9.5% appearing once. The sample here was PBMCs from the stem cell graft donor, taken from the stem cell graft. The origin of the receptors is a human donor who donated a stem cell graft to a child with SCID.

This chain joins TRBV5-1 and TRBJ1-1; tentatively, D is TRBD1 (5 bases). This CDR3 is 14 amino acids long. The ends were cut back, 4 bases at V and 1 base at J, with 11 bases in the middle. Germline lookup yields CDR1 SGHRS and CDR2 YFSETQ. Here the CDR3 DNA reads TGCGCCAGCAGCGGCGACAGCTGGAACACTGAAGCTTTCTTT. This encodes CASSGDSWNTEAFF.

This sequence joins TRBV3-1 and TRBJ2-5; D may be TRBD1 (5 bases). CDR1 is LGHDT, CDR2 YNNKEL, per germline (reference sequence). The V gene lost 3 bases and the J gene lost 2 bases, with 7 bases spanning the gap. There are 13 residues in the CDR3. In DNA, the CDR3 is TGTGCCAGCAGCCAGGGGCGGCAAGAGACCCAGTACTTC. This encodes CASSQGRQETQYF.

J is TRBJ2-5 and V is TRBV5-1, with a weak D call TRBD2 (6 bases). Germline lookup yields CDR1 SGHRS and CDR2 YFSETQ. V lost 1 base to trimming and J lost 1 base, with 8 bases between them. This CDR3 contains 14 residues. The CDR3 protein is CASSLSGVQETQYF. CDR3 coding DNA: TGCGCCAGCAGCTTGTCGGGAGTCCAAGAGACCCAGTACTTC.

The chain joins TRBV9 to TRBJ2-2; no firm D call. Germline loops: CDR1 SGDLS, CDR2 YYNGEE. The CDR3 has 13 residues. V was clipped by 4 bases and J by 4 bases, with 8 bases between them. The CDR3 loop is CASSPSLTGELFF. As DNA, the CDR3 is TGTGCCAGCAGCCCCTCCCTCACCGGGGAGCTGTTTTTT.

The chain is built from TRBV19 and TRBJ1-2, with unresolved D. Trimming shortened V by 7 bases and J by 0 bases, and 3 bases separated the two germline ends. The germline gives CDR1 LNHDA, CDR2 SQIVND (reference sequence). This CDR3 is 11 amino acids long. The CDR3: CASNSNYGYTF. CDR3 DNA: TGTGCCAGTAATTCTAACTATGGCTACACCTTC.

This clonotype was observed many times. The chain recombines TRBV6-5 with TRBJ1-5, with a weak D call TRBD1 (5 bases). Germline values: CDR1 MNHEY, CDR2 SVGAGI. The CDR3 consists of 15 residues. Trimming took 7 bases from V and 4 from J, leaving 17 bases between them. CDR3 coding DNA: TGTGCCAGCAAGACGACGGGGGTAGAGAATCAGCCCCAGCATTTT. Its translation is CASKTTGVENQPQHF.

This rearrangement joins TRBV6-1 to TRBJ2-3; 7 nucleotides match TRBD1. Unmatched junction bases numbered 6, after V lost 3 bases and J lost 6 bases. The CDR3 loop spans 14 amino acids. The germline V gene has CDR1 MNHNS and CDR2 SASEGT. The CDR3 bases are TGTGCCAGCAGTGACGACAGGGTTGGTGATACGCAGTATTTT. Translation: CASSDDRVGDTQYF.

This clonotype was observed a handful of times. This sequence joins TRBV15 and TRBJ2-1, with TRBD1 matching over 7 bases. Trimming cost V 7 bases and J 2 bases; bases outside gene matches: 11. This CDR3 has 16 amino acids. Germline-derived CDR1 and CDR2 are LNHNV and YYDKDF (reference sequence). The CDR3 protein is CATTPHGRGTYNEQFF. CDR3 nucleotides: TGTGCCACCACCCCGCACGGCAGGGGGACCTACAATGAGCAGTTCTTC.

This clonotype has just a few counts. The rearrangement links TRBV2 to TRBJ2-2, with 8 bases matching TRBD2. The ends lost 7 bases at V and 4 bases at J; junction bases unmatched: 5. The CDR3 consists of 14 residues. The V gene's germline CDR1 is SNHLY and CDR2 FYNNEI. CDR3 loop: CASMRGVRTGELFF. The CDR3 coding sequence is TGTGCCAGCATGCGGGGGGTGCGCACCGGGGAGCTGTTTTTT.

This clonotype was seen a few times. The chain joins TRBV20-1 to TRBJ2-7, with 7 bases identical to TRBD1. Germline CDR1 is DFQATT and CDR2 is SNEGSKA (reference sequence). The ends lost 3 bases at V and 4 bases at J; junction bases unmatched: 9. The CDR3 is 14 amino acids. CDR3 bases: TGCAGTGCTAGCCATCCGACAGGGTTTTACGAGCAGTACTTC. This gives the protein CSASHPTGFYEQYF.

The rearrangement links TRBV12-3 or TRBV12-4 to TRBJ2-1; the D gene is possibly TRBD2 (6 bases). The V end lost 5 bases, the J end lost 5 bases, and 13 bases lay between the germline ends. The CDR3 length is 14 residues. The CDR3 reads CASSGGTFNNEQFF. The CDR3 DNA reads TGTGCCAGCAGTGGCGGGACTTTTAACAATGAGCAGTTCTTC.

This clonotype was seen repeatedly, ten times or more. The CDR3 DNA follows: TGTGCCAGCAGCCTACGGACAGGGGAGGCCAAAAACATTCAGTACTTC. Translated: CASSLRTGEAKNIQYF. The rearrangement joins TRBV7-8 to TRBJ2-4, with TRBD1 matching over 9 bases. Germline V gives CDR1 SGHVS, CDR2 FQNEAQ. The J segment lost 1 base and the V segment lost 5 bases, leaving 6 bases of the junction unmatched. This CDR3 has 16 amino acids.

This clonotype was seen a handful of times. The chain couples TRBV5-1 to TRBJ1-4; 7 bases fit TRBD1. V dropped 4 bases and J dropped 4; count of bases not matched to a gene: 4. CDR1 is SGHRS and CDR2 is YFSETQ in the germline V gene. This CDR3 contains 14 residues. The CDR3 DNA sequence: TGCGCCAGCAGCCGAGGACAGGATAATGAAAAACTGTTTTTT. Translation gives CASSRGQDNEKLFF.

This clonotype was seen a handful of times. This chain links TRBV4-1 with TRBJ1-6, with D possibly matching TRBD1 (5 bases). V was trimmed by 0 bases and J by 9 bases, leaving 6 bases between them. The germline gives CDR1 MGHRA, CDR2 YSYEKL. CDR3 size: 13 residues. CDR3 nucleotides: TGCGCCAGCAGCCAAGATGGGACTTCACCCCTCCACTTT. Its translation is CASSQDGTSPLHF.

This clonotype was detected a few times. V and J are TRBV5-1 and TRBJ2-2; no definite D call. The CDR3 is 15 amino acids. Germline CDR1 SGHRS, CDR2 YFSETQ. V shed 0 bases and J shed 6 bases, with 12 bases lying between them. DNA of the CDR3: TGCGCCAGCAGCTTGGGAAAGGGTTCGGCCGGGGAGCTGTTTTTT. Residues: CASSLGKGSAGELFF.

DNA for the CDR3: TGTGCCAGCAGTCCTGTTGGGGCCAACGTCCTGACTTTC. Encoded protein: CASSPVGANVLTF. This chain connects TRBV12-3 or TRBV12-4 to TRBJ2-6; D remains ambiguous. This CDR3 contains 13 residues. Deletions cut 5 bases from V and 3 bases from J, with 5 bases between.

This clonotype was detected many times. The chain combines TRBV12-5 with TRBJ2-3, with D possibly being TRBD2 (5 bases). This CDR3 is 14 amino acids long. V dropped 7 bases and J dropped 3 bases, with 14 bases sitting between them. Germline V gene lookup returns CDR1 LGHNT and CDR2 FRNRAP. The CDR3 region has the DNA TGTGCTAGTGTAGGGCAAGGCGGGACAGATACGCAGTATTTT. This sequence encodes CASVGQGGTDTQYF.

This clonotype showed up just a few times. The gene calls are TRBV7-9 and TRBJ1-5; 10 bases map to TRBD1. After removal of 4 bases from V and 3 bases from J, the junction contained 3 bases not matched to a gene. This CDR3 contains 15 residues. Germline lookup yields CDR1 SEHNR and CDR2 FQNEAQ (reference sequence). The CDR3 reads CASSSGQGLNQPQHF. CDR3 coding DNA: TGTGCCAGCAGCTCGGGACAGGGGCTCAATCAGCCCCAGCATTTT.

This clonotype was recorded a few times. The genes are TRBV11-2 and TRBJ2-5, with TRBD2 identical over 12 bases. The germline CDR1 and CDR2 sequences are SGHAT and FQNNGV. The CDR3 extends over 17 amino acids. Unmatched junction bases numbered 9, after V lost 5 bases and J lost 2 bases. CDR3 DNA: TGTGCCAGCAGCCTACGATGGACTAGCGGGGATCAAGAGACCCAGTACTTC. Translating it yields CASSLRWTSGDQETQYF.

The chain joins TRBV7-6 to TRBJ2-1, with D hard to call. The CDR3 has 16 amino acids. The germline V and J ends were trimmed by 2 bases and 2 bases, with 13 bases remaining between them. In germline, CDR1 is SGHVS, CDR2 FNYEAQ. This CDR3 reads CASSLLSSDPYNEQFF. CDR3 coding DNA: TGTGCCAGCAGCTTATTGTCCTCAGACCCCTACAATGAGCAGTTCTTC.

This clonotype appeared many times. This rearrangement joins TRBV5-1 to TRBJ1-1, with no clear D. CDR3 length equals 13 residues. Trimming removed 0 bases from V and 5 bases from J, with 8 bases in between. In germline, CDR1 is SGHRS, CDR2 YFSETQ. Here the CDR3 DNA reads TGCGCCAGCAGCTTGGCCTGGGAAACTGAAGCTTTCTTT. It is translated as CASSLAWETEAFF.

J is TRBJ2-2 and V is TRBV20-1; possibly TRBD2 for D (5 bases). This CDR3 is 14 amino acids long. V was clipped by 1 base and J by 8 bases, with 14 bases between them. Germline V gene lookup returns CDR1 DFQATT and CDR2 SNEGSKA (reference sequence). CDR3 sequence reads: CSARGERLRGELFF. CDR3 sequence (DNA): TGCAGTGCTAGAGGGGAGCGGCTACGAGGGGAGCTGTTTTTT.

This clonotype was detected only a few times. The chain links TRBV5-1 to TRBJ2-7; possibly TRBD2 for D (5 bases). The V gene's germline CDR1 is SGHRS and CDR2 YFSETQ. The CDR3 is made up of 14 amino acids. Trimming took 0 bases from V and 6 from J, leaving 13 bases between them. DNA for the CDR3: TGCGCCAGCAGCTTGGTCGTGGAAGGGAGCGAGCAGTACTTC. Its protein product is CASSLVVEGSEQYF.